These 17 T cell receptor beta chains share one sample of origin, sequenced in a study of read filtering for tumor transcriptome and immune sequencing. Molecular barcoded adaptors covering alpha/delta and beta/gamma chains were used on approximately 400 ng RNA. MiXCR was run by TCRdb on the reads, yielding one entry per CDR3 protein. Counted here are nearly 60,000 distinct CDR3 sequences, 10% to 15% occurring once; the ten biggest clones make up roughly 16%. Input material: a population of CD138-negative cells sorted from bone marrow. These TCRs come from a donor aged 40 or older with multiple myeloma.

Ten or more counts support this clonotype. The chain combines TRBV5-4 with TRBJ2-2, with TRBD2 identical over 8 bases. The germline V gene has CDR1 SGHNT and CDR2 YYREEE (reference sequence). Trimming at V came to 5 bases and at J to 6 bases, leaving 9 bases not matched to a gene. CDR3 length equals 15 residues. The CDR3, as DNA: TGTGCCAGCAGTCGACCGGGACTAGAAGCCGGGGAGCTGTTTTTT. This codes for CASSRPGLEAGELFF. Combining the CDR3 with reference TRBV5-4 and TRBJ2-2 gives the whole variable domain ETGVTQSPTHLIKTRGQQVTLRCSSQSGHNTVSWYQQALGQGPQFIFQYYREEENGRGNFPPRFSGLQFPNYSSELNVNALELDDSALYLCASSRPGLEAGELFFGEGSRLTVL.

The table lists this clonotype with many counts. The chain recombines TRBV6-5 with TRBJ1-6; 8 positions agree with TRBD1. This CDR3 contains 15 residues. Trimming cost V 6 bases and J 9 bases; bases outside gene matches: 10. Looked up from germline, CDR1 is MNHEY and CDR2 is SVGAGI. The CDR3 DNA reads TGTGCCAGCAGGGAAACCAGGGGGCTGGGTTCACCCCTCCACTTT. It translates to CASRETRGLGSPLHF.

Many counts were recorded for this clonotype. The chain employs TRBV20-1 and TRBJ1-6; D call uncertain. Germline lookup yields CDR1 DFQATT and CDR2 SNEGSKA (reference sequence). The CDR3 loop spans 13 amino acids. The ends were cut back, 0 bases at V and 10 bases at J, with 10 bases in the middle. The CDR3 reads CSARDYQVSPLHF. The CDR3 DNA is TGCAGTGCTAGAGACTACCAGGTCTCACCCCTCCACTTT.

The V gene is TRBV5-1, the J gene TRBJ2-5; D gene unclear. Trimming shortened V by 3 bases and J by 2 bases, and 5 bases separated the two germline ends. In germline, CDR1 is SGHRS, CDR2 YFSETQ. CDR3 length equals 12 residues. DNA for the CDR3: TGCGCCAGCAGCTATCTACAAGAGACCCAGTACTTC. It encodes CASSYLQETQYF.

This clonotype was found many times. This chain uses TRBV7-9 with TRBJ1-6, with 8 bases aligning to TRBD1. This CDR3 is 17 amino acids long. Losses at the gene ends were 3 bases for V and 9 bases for J; bases not matched to a gene: 13. Germline CDR1 reads SEHNR; CDR2 reads FQNEAQ (reference sequence). The CDR3 sequence is CASSFARDRIQVSPLHF. In DNA form, the CDR3 reads TGTGCCAGCAGCTTTGCCCGGGACAGGATTCAAGTTTCACCCCTCCACTTT.

This clonotype has ten or more counts. The chain employs TRBV30 and TRBJ2-3; 8 positions match TRBD1. The V and J ends lost 0 bases and 2 bases, in that order; junction bases with no gene match: 7. Germline V gene data show CDR1 as GTSNPN and CDR2 as SVGIG (reference sequence). The CDR3 totals 16 residues. Here the CDR3 DNA reads TGTGCCTGGAGTGTACGGGGCAGGGGGCACACAGATACGCAGTATTTT. Translating gives CAWSVRGRGHTDTQYF.

This clonotype was observed at least ten times. The chain employs TRBV9 and TRBJ2-7; the D gene could be TRBD1 or TRBD2 (6 bases each). V was trimmed by 4 bases and J by 6 bases, leaving 20 bases between them. The germline CDR1 and CDR2 sequences are SGDLS and YYNGEE. CDR3 length: 15 residues. CDR3 nucleotide sequence: TGTGCCAGCAGCCCACCGGGGGCGCCTCCGGGCGAGCAGTACTTC. Amino acid sequence: CASSPPGAPPGEQYF.

This clonotype was counted at least ten times. The rearrangement links TRBV4-1 to TRBJ1-5; 10 bases are a match to TRBD1. Trimming removed 3 bases from V and 3 bases from J; junction bases left unmatched: 11. The germline gives CDR1 MGHRA, CDR2 YSYEKL. The CDR3 consists of 18 residues. CDR3 residues: CASSHGTGDLIANQPQHF. The CDR3 region has the DNA TGCGCCAGCAGCCACGGGACAGGGGACCTTATAGCCAATCAGCCCCAGCATTTT.

This clonotype was detected many times. This chain connects TRBV7-9 to TRBJ1-1, with TRBD1 matching 7 bases. CDR1 is SEHNR, CDR2 FQNEAQ, per germline (reference sequence). The CDR3 covers 13 residues. V lost 5 bases, J lost 5 bases, and 5 bases stayed unmatched. This CDR3 reads CASSRGQFTEAFF. The CDR3 nucleotides are TGTGCCAGCAGCAGGGGGCAATTTACTGAAGCTTTCTTT.

This clonotype was picked up many times. This chain connects TRBV5-1 to TRBJ2-1; weak D call: TRBD1 (5 bases). This CDR3 is 13 amino acids long. The V end lost 0 bases, the J end lost 8 bases, and 9 bases lay between the germline ends. CDR1 is SGHRS, CDR2 YFSETQ, per germline. The CDR3 spells CASSLGRVDEQFF. CDR3 in DNA: TGCGCCAGCAGCTTGGGCAGGGTCGATGAGCAGTTCTTC.

This clonotype was found many times. The chain employs TRBV18 and TRBJ2-5, with a tentative D call TRBD1 (6 bases). The CDR3 totals 15 residues. Trimming shortened V by 4 bases and J by 2 bases, and 14 bases separated the two germline ends. Per the germline V gene, CDR1 is KGHSH and CDR2 is LQKENI. The CDR3 coding sequence is TGTGCCAGCTCACGGGAAAGGACAGTTCAAGAGACCCAGTACTTC. As protein: CASSRERTVQETQYF.

In its sample, this clonotype was seen many times. This chain uses TRBV24-1 with TRBJ2-1; 9 bases map to TRBD1. Per germline, CDR1 KGHDR and CDR2 SFDVKD. Trimming removed 4 bases from V and 7 bases from J; junction bases left unmatched: 16. The CDR3 contains 18 residues. Here the CDR3 DNA reads TGTGCCACCAGTGACCCTGCCATTACAGGGGGCGCAACTAATGAGCAGTTCTTC. It yields the protein CATSDPAITGGATNEQFF.

This clonotype was seen a few times. The V call is TRBV6-2 or TRBV6-3, the J call TRBJ2-7; D remains unclear. The CDR3 spans 12 residues. V dropped 0 bases and J dropped 6 bases, with 6 bases sitting between them. Germline-derived CDR1 and CDR2 are MNHEY and SVGEGT. CDR3 nucleotides: TGTGCCAGCAGTTACTCCCCCTTCGAGCAGTACTTC. This translates into CASSYSPFEQYF.

The chain recombines TRBV5-1 with TRBJ2-2, with D possibly being TRBD1 (6 bases). The CDR3 length is 16 residues. Per the germline V gene, CDR1 is SGHRS and CDR2 is YFSETQ. With 4 bases removed from V and 0 bases from J, the gap between germline ends came to 13 bases. CDR3 loop: CASSKPGVANTGELFF. For the CDR3, the DNA is TGCGCCAGCAGCAAACCAGGGGTCGCGAACACCGGGGAGCTGTTTTTT.

Comments on this clonotype: A read error is likely, as this CDR3 ends without the conserved phenylalanine or tryptophan. The chain recombines TRBV7-9 with TRBJ1-5, with D perhaps TRBD1 (5 bases). The V and J ends lost 5 bases and 3 bases respectively, with 14 bases between them. Looked up from germline, CDR1 is SEHNR and CDR2 is FQNEAQ (reference sequence). The length of the CDR3 is 15 residues. CDR3 loop: CASSRTGDSNQPQHS. CDR3 nucleotide sequence: TGTGCCAGCAGCCGTACAGGAGACTCCAATCAGCCCCAGCATTCT.

This clonotype showed up just a few times. This chain's CDR3 is CASSLQLGNTIYF. The CDR3 DNA follows: TGTGCCAGCAGTTTGCAGCTTGGAAACACCATATATTTT. This chain connects TRBV12-3 or TRBV12-4 to TRBJ1-3; D is ambiguous. Deletions cut 3 bases from V and 3 bases from J, with 6 bases between. CDR3 length: 13 residues.

This clonotype has at least ten counts. The V gene is TRBV24-1, the J gene TRBJ2-3; weak D call: TRBD1 (6 bases). Trimming shortened V by 9 bases and J by 6 bases, and 15 bases separated the two germline ends. There are 13 residues in the CDR3. CDR1 is KGHDR and CDR2 is SFDVKD in the germline V gene. The CDR3 bases are TGTGCCACCGGCCCCCGGACAGCGGATACGCAGTATTTT. This encodes CATGPRTADTQYF.